Each of the 9 T cell receptor beta chains below was sequenced from the same sample in a study of T cells in localized non-small cell lung cancer (dated by TCRdb to 2019 to 2021). Receptors were amplified or captured by the immunoSEQ multiplex PCR assay. TCRdb mirrors the immuneACCESS table, restricted to in-frame sequences. Some clones are absent from its copies; in checked studies, under half trace to an unresolved V gene, and the reason for the others is unknown. The sample table lists 3,500 to 4,500 clones, under 25% of them with a count of one. Of the sample, 5.2% is held by the ten largest clones. The sequencing used lung tumor tissue, collected before any cancer treatment. Receptor source: a female donor of 60 years or more with stage I lung adenocarcinoma.

This clone was detected a few times. The rearrangement uses TRBV18 and TRBJ2-1; 9 nucleotides align to TRBD2. CDR1 and CDR2 (germline): KGHSH, LQKENI. J gave up 8 bases and V 4 bases, and 21 bases lay outside the gene matches. The CDR3 runs to 19 residues. CDR3 coding DNA: TGTGCCAGCTCACGTGTATCTTGGATTACGGCGGGAGGGTCAGATGAGCAGTTCTTC. It codes for CASSRVSWITAGGSDEQFF.

The chain recombines TRBV5-1 with TRBJ1-2; D gene uncertain. Per the germline V gene, CDR1 is SGHRS and CDR2 is YFSETQ. Trimming cost V 2 bases and J 0 bases, with 8 bases left between them. The CDR3 loop spans 14 amino acids. CDR3 loop: CASSLTAANYGYTF. CDR3 nucleotides: TGCGCCAGCAGCTTAACAGCTGCTAACTATGGCTACACCTTC.

This chain joins TRBV18 and TRBJ2-7, with unresolved D. V was trimmed by 1 base and J by 2 bases, leaving 15 bases between them. This CDR3 has 16 residues. Looked up from germline, CDR1 is KGHSH and CDR2 is LQKENI. CDR3 sequence (DNA): TGTGCCAGCTCACCACTTAGACCAGAGCTTACCTACGAGCAGTACTTC. Translating gives CASSPLRPELTYEQYF.

The V gene is TRBV19, the J gene TRBJ1-5; D possibly corresponds to TRBD1 (5 bases). Germline CDR1 reads LNHDA; CDR2 reads SQIVND (reference sequence). CDR3 size: 13 residues. The V end was cut by 6 bases, the J end by 6 bases, with 12 bases between. DNA for the CDR3: TGTGCCAGTAGCTCGGTGGGGGGTCAGCCCCAGCATTTT. Its protein is CASSSVGGQPQHF.

The chain is built from TRBV5-1 and TRBJ2-1; 9 nucleotides match TRBD2. Germline CDR1 is SGHRS and CDR2 is YFSETQ. The CDR3 contains 16 residues. J lost 9 bases, V lost 0 bases, and 10 bases had no gene match. In nucleotides, the CDR3 is TGCGCCAGCAGCTTGGATAGCGGGAGCGCATACGGTGAGCAGTTCTTC. This encodes CASSLDSGSAYGEQFF.

This clone rates as medium-sized. V is TRBV11-3 and J is TRBJ2-7; 8 bases agree with TRBD2. CDR1 and CDR2 from the germline V gene are SGHNT and YENEEA. The CDR3 length is 17 residues. Losses at the gene ends were 4 bases for V and 4 bases for J; bases not matched to a gene: 15. As DNA, the CDR3 is TGTGCCAGCAGCTCCCAGGGAGGAGCGGGAGAGGGATACGAGCAGTACTTC. This translates into CASSSQGGAGEGYEQYF.

By share, this clone ranks as medium-sized. The rearrangement uses TRBV10-3 and TRBJ2-1; no clear D gene. CDR1 and CDR2 (germline): ENHRY, SYGVKD. CDR3 size: 15 residues. The V gene lost 2 bases and the J gene lost 4 bases, with 12 bases spanning the gap. As DNA, the CDR3 is TGTGCCATCAGTGAGCCCATGTTCTCGTACAATGAGCAGTTCTTC. This sequence encodes CAISEPMFSYNEQFF.

This clone was counted between two and nine times. The genes are TRBV6-8 and TRBJ1-2; D is undetermined. CDR1 is MNHGY, CDR2 SAAAGT, per germline. The length of the CDR3 is 13 residues. V was pared by 6 bases and J by 2 bases, with 10 bases between. The chain's CDR3 is CASRPQMNYGYTF. The CDR3 bases are TGTGCCAGCAGGCCACAGATGAACTATGGCTACACCTTC.

This clone was counted only a few times. The V call is TRBV2, the J call TRBJ1-4, with a weak D call TRBD1 (6 bases). CDR3 size: 15 residues. V was clipped by 6 bases and J by 6 bases, with 17 bases between them. Germline CDR1 and CDR2: SNHLY and FYNNEI. The CDR3 DNA sequence: TGTGCCAGCAGGGGACCGGGGGGCTGGGATGAAAAACTGTTTTTT. Encoded protein: CASRGPGGWDEKLFF.